The 11 T cell receptor beta chains listed next were all sequenced from one sample in a study of blood T cell repertoires in COVID-19 (TCRdb year 2020). The method behind the library was the immunoSEQ multiplex PCR assay. Drawn from immuneACCESS, this table holds only the in-frame rearrangements with V and J called that TCRdb kept. Clones are partly lost; checked studies trace under half to an unresolved V gene and leave the rest unexplained. This sample holds some 100,000 clones; around four fifths were observed only once. Of the sample, about 12% is held by the ten largest clones. Input material: peripheral blood. Receptors were obtained from a woman in her 70s with active or convalescent COVID-19.

The rearrangement joins TRBV15 to TRBJ1-5; D is unresolved. Germline CDR1 reads LNHNV; CDR2 reads YYDKDF (reference sequence). Deletions cut 3 bases from V and 0 bases from J, with 15 bases between. CDR3 length equals 17 residues. This chain's CDR3 is CATSRVPGYYSNQPQHF. Written as DNA, the CDR3 is TGTGCCACCAGCAGGGTCCCGGGGTATTATAGCAATCAGCCCCAGCATTTT.

The chain carries TRBV3-1 (or the pseudogene TRBV3-2) and TRBJ2-5; weak D call: TRBD2 (6 bases). V was cut by 0 bases and J by 1 base, with 9 bases left in between. Germline CDR1 is LGHDT and CDR2 is YNNKEL (reference sequence). This CDR3 region has 15 residues. CDR3 DNA: TGTGCCAGCAGCCAAGATGTCGGGGGCCAAGAGACCCAGTACTTC. Protein: CASSQDVGGQETQYF.

This chain links TRBV7-2 with TRBJ2-3; 9 nucleotides line up with TRBD2. V trimming: 5 bases; J trimming: 4 bases; junction bases outside the gene matches: 7. The germline V gene encodes CDR1 SGHTA and CDR2 FQGNSA. The CDR3 is 15 residues long. CDR3 coding DNA: TGTGCCAGCAGCACCCGCGGGGGGGCCTCAGATACGCAGTATTTT. Protein product: CASSTRGGASDTQYF.

This clone was seen only once. The rearrangement joins TRBV5-4 to TRBJ1-5; maybe TRBD1 (6 bases). CDR1 SGHNT and CDR2 YYREEE come from the germline V gene (reference sequence). V was clipped by 1 base and J by 3 bases, with 14 bases between them. The CDR3 is 16 residues long. CDR3 nucleotide sequence: TGTGCCAGCAGCTTGCCAGGGGCCCGGATCAATCAGCCCCAGCATTTT. Amino acid sequence: CASSLPGARINQPQHF. Using reference TRBV5-4 and TRBJ1-5 for the parts outside the CDR3, the full variable domain is ETGVTQSPTHLIKTRGQQVTLRCSSQSGHNTVSWYQQALGQGPQFIFQYYREEENGRGNFPPRFSGLQFPNYSSELNVNALELDDSALYLCASSLPGARINQPQHFGDGTRLSIL.

The chain joins TRBV7-2 to TRBJ1-5; the match to TRBD1 covers 9 bases. Trimming cost V 5 bases and J 6 bases; bases outside gene matches: 5. Per germline, CDR1 SGHTA and CDR2 FQGNSA. The CDR3 has 14 residues. The CDR3 nucleotides read TGTGCCAGCAGCCGTCAGACAGGGGGTCAGCCCCAGCATTTT. Protein sequence: CASSRQTGGQPQHF.

This CDR3 is CASSKRQGHSYEQYF. CDR3 nucleotides: TGTGCCAGCAGCAAAAGACAGGGGCACTCCTACGAGCAGTACTTC. The chain recombines TRBV21-1 with TRBJ2-7; TRBD1, the D gene given by the table, was not confirmed from the DNA. TRBV21-1 constitutes a pseudogene. The CDR3 sequence is 15 residues long.

This sequence joins TRBV7-2 and TRBJ2-7; weak D call: TRBD2 (5 bases). Germline V gene sequence: CDR1 SGHTA, CDR2 FQGNSA. The CDR3 consists of 16 residues. Trimming took off 6 bases at V and 0 bases at J, with 18 bases between the two ends. CDR3 protein: CASSPRGLDPSYEQYF. The DNA for the CDR3 is TGTGCCAGCAGTCCTCGAGGGCTAGACCCCTCCTACGAGCAGTACTTC.

Of note for this clone: At one end, the junction sequence differs from germline, possibly due to a read error. The rearrangement joins TRBV6-7 to TRBJ2-7; D remains unclear. TRBV6-7 is noted as an ORF with a role that remains uncertain. This CDR3 has 9 amino acids. CDR3 sequence reads: CASSYSTPF. The CDR3 bases are TGTGCCAGCAGTTACTCGACTCCTTTC.

The chain combines TRBV3-1 (or the pseudogene TRBV3-2) with TRBJ2-5, with TRBD2 matching 14 bases. J lost 10 bases, V lost 0 bases, and 13 bases had no gene match. The CDR3 runs to 18 residues. Germline CDR1 reads LGHDT; CDR2 reads YNNKEL (reference sequence). The CDR3 region is CASSQDSRLAGGVRDQYF. CDR3 nucleotide sequence: TGTGCCAGCAGCCAAGATTCCCGACTAGCGGGGGGGGTTAGGGACCAGTACTTC.

The chain combines TRBV18 with TRBJ2-1, with 7 bases identical to TRBD2. This CDR3 contains 14 residues. Germline trimming cut 6 bases from V and 5 bases from J; bases unmatched to any gene: 7. Germline values: CDR1 KGHSH, CDR2 LQKENI. The CDR3 coding sequence is TGTGCCAGCTCTAGACGGGGGGAGCACAATGAGCAGTTCTTC. This sequence encodes CASSRRGEHNEQFF.

V is TRBV11-3 and J is TRBJ2-1; the match to TRBD1 covers 11 bases. CDR3 length equals 15 residues. Germline-derived CDR1 and CDR2 are SGHNT and YENEEA. J gave up 4 bases and V 5 bases, and 4 bases lay outside the gene matches. The CDR3 reads CASSPGQGVYNEQFF. CDR3 sequence (DNA): TGTGCCAGCAGCCCGGGACAGGGGGTTTACAATGAGCAGTTCTTC.